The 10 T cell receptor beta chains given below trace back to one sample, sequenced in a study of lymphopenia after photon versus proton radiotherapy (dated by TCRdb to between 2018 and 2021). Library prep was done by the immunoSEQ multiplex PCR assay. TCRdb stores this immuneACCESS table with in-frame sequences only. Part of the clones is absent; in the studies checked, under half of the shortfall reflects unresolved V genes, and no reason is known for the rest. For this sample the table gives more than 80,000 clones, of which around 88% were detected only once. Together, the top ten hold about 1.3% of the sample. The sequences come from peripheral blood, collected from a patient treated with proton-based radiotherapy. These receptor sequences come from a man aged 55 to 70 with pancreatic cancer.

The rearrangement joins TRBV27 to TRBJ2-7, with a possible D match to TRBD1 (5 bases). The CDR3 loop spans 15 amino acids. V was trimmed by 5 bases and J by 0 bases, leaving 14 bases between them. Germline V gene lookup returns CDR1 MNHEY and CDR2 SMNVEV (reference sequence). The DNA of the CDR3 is TGTGCCAGCAGTCCTAGACAGCAATTCTCCTACGAGCAGTACTTC. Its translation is CASSPRQQFSYEQYF.

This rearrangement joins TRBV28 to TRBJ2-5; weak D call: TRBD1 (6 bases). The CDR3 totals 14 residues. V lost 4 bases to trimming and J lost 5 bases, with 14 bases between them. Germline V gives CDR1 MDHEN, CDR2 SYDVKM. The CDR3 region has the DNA TGTGCCAGCAGTTCGGGACAACCCTTGGAGACCCAGTACTTC. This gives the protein CASSSGQPLETQYF.

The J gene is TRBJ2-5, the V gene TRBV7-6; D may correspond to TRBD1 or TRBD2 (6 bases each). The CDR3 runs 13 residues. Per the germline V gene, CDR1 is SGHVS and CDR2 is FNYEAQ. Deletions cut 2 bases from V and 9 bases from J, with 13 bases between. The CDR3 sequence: CASSLYEEGAQYF. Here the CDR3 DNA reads TGTGCCAGCAGCTTATACGAGGAGGGGGCCCAGTACTTC.

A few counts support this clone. The chain's CDR3 is CASSFSSGYSYNEQFF. In nucleotides, the CDR3 is TGTGCCAGCAGTTTTTCTAGCGGCTACTCCTACAATGAGCAGTTCTTC. The V gene is TRBV27, the J gene TRBJ2-1; 7 nucleotides agree with TRBD2. Per the germline V gene, CDR1 is MNHEY and CDR2 is SMNVEV (reference sequence). The V and J ends lost 3 bases and 0 bases, in that order; junction bases with no gene match: 5. CDR3 length: 16 residues.

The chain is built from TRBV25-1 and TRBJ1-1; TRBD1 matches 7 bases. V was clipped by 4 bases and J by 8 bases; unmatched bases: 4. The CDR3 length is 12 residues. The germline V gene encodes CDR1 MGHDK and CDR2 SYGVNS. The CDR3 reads CASSGLQGEAFF. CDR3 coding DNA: TGTGCCAGCAGTGGCTTACAGGGGGAAGCTTTCTTT.

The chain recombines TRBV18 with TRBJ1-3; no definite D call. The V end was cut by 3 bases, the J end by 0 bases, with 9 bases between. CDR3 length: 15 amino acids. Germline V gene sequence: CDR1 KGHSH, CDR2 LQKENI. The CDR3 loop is CASSPIDSSGNTIYF. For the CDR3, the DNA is TGTGCCAGCTCACCCATTGACTCCTCTGGAAACACCATATATTTT.

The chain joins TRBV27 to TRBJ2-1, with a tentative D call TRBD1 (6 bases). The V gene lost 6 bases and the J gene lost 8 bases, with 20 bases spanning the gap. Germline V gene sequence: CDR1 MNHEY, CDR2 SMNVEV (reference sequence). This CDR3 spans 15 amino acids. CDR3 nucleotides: TGTGCCAGCAGCGTAACCCAAGGACAGCGCCATGAGCAGTTCTTC. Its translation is CASSVTQGQRHEQFF.

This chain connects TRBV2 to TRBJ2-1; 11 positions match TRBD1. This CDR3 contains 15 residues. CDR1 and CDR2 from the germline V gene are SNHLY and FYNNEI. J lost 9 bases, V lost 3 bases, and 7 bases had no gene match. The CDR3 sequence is CASSDRTGGFGEQFF. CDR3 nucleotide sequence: TGTGCCAGCAGTGATCGGACAGGGGGCTTTGGTGAGCAGTTCTTC. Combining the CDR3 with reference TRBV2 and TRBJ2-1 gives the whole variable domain EPEVTQTPSHQVTQMGQEVILRCVPISNHLYFYWYRQILGQKVEFLVSFYNNEISEKSEIFDDQFSVERPDGSNFTLKIRSTKLEDSAMYFCASSDRTGGFGEQFFGPGTRLTVL.

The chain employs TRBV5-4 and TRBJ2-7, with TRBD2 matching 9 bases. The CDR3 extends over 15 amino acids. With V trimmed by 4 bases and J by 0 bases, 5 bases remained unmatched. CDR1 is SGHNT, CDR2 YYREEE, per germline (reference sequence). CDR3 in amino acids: CASSQAGGSSYEQYF. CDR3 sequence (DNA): TGTGCCAGCAGCCAAGCGGGAGGCAGCTCCTACGAGCAGTACTTC. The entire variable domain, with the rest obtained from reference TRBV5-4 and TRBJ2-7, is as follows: ETGVTQSPTHLIKTRGQQVTLRCSSQSGHNTVSWYQQALGQGPQFIFQYYREEENGRGNFPPRFSGLQFPNYSSELNVNALELDDSALYLCASSQAGGSSYEQYFGPGTRLTVT.

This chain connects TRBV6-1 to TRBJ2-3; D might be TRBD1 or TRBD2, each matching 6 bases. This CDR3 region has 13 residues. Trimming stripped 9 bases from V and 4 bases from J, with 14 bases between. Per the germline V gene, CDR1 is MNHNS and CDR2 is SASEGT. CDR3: CASCTGGPDTQYF. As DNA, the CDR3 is TGTGCCAGTTGTACTGGGGGGCCAGATACGCAGTATTTT.